A selection of T cell receptor beta chains follows, all from one sample in a study of blood T cells in healthy people across ages. TCRdb redid the calling of the 5' RACE reads with MiXCR, one entry per CDR3 protein. The repertoire holds 700,000 to 950,000 distinct CDR3 sequences, with 58% as singletons. Specimen: blood. These receptors came from a man in his thirties or forties in good health. Each CDR3 is given with its conserved first and last residue. Fields, in order: clone size, D gene, J gene, V gene, CDR3 protein, CDR3 DNA. The D gene is left open where the match is weak. Only part of the rows carry a size: once, few, many, or a class if the clone is expanded.

size: .
D: .
J: TRBJ2-5
V: TRBV6-2/TRBV6-3
CDR3: CASRLGVTQYF
DNA: TGTGCCAGCAGGCTAGGCGTGACCCAGTACTTC

size: .
D: TRBD2
J: TRBJ2-1
V: TRBV6-5
CDR3: CASSGTSGGAEEQFF
DNA: TGTGCCAGCAGTGGGACTAGCGGGGGGGCGGAGGAGCAGTTCTTC

size: .
D: TRBD2
J: TRBJ2-2
V: TRBV12-3/TRBV12-4
CDR3: CASKQASGVTGELFF
DNA: TGTGCCAGCAAACAGGCTAGCGGGGTCACCGGGGAGCTGTTTTTT

size: .
D: .
J: TRBJ1-5
V: TRBV19
CDR3: CASSNEGMGNQPQHF
DNA: TGTGCCAGCTCCAATGAGGGCATGGGCAATCAGCCCCAGCATTTT

size: .
D: .
J: TRBJ2-5
V: TRBV27
CDR3: CASSSVRAQETQYF
DNA: TGTGCCAGCAGCTCCGTGAGGGCTCAGGAGACCCAGTACTTC

size: .
D: TRBD1
J: TRBJ2-1
V: TRBV11-1
CDR3: CASSPSGYRGVSDEQFF
DNA: TGTGCCAGCAGCCCCTCTGGTTACAGGGGGGTGTCCGATGAGCAGTTCTTC

size: .
D: .
J: TRBJ1-5
V: TRBV6-2/TRBV6-3
CDR3: CASSRPFSNQPQHF
DNA: TGTGCCAGCAGCCGTCCTTTTAGCAATCAGCCCCAGCATTTT

size: few
D: .
J: TRBJ2-7
V: TRBV7-9
CDR3: CASSSPFSAGSYEQYF
DNA: TGTGCCAGCAGCTCGCCTTTTTCTGCGGGGTCCTACGAGCAGTACTTC

size: few
D: .
J: TRBJ2-5
V: TRBV24-1
CDR3: CATSDRIYRGGVNNEQYF
DNA: TGTGCCACCAGTGACCGTATATATCGAGGGGGAGTAAACAATGAGCAGTACTTC

size: .
D: .
J: TRBJ2-7
V: TRBV21-1
CDR3: CAKTGDRYEQYF
DNA: TGTGCCAAAACAGGGGACAGGTACGAGCAGTACTTC

size: .
D: TRBD2
J: TRBJ2-7
V: TRBV20-1
CDR3: CSAVSSGRWEQYF
DNA: TGCAGTGCTGTTTCGAGCGGGAGATGGGAGCAGTACTTC

size: .
D: .
J: TRBJ2-1
V: TRBV7-2
CDR3: CASNPAGTASNEQFF
DNA: TGTGCCAGCAACCCGGCCGGGACTGCGTCTAATGAGCAGTTCTTC

size: .
D: .
J: TRBJ2-1
V: TRBV7-2
CDR3: CASSPDPNLRNEQFF
DNA: TGTGCCAGCAGCCCGGACCCCAATCTCCGCAATGAGCAGTTCTTC

size: .
D: TRBD1
J: TRBJ1-2
V: TRBV5-1
CDR3: CASSPGRTGDAYGYTF
DNA: TGCGCCAGCAGCCCGGGAAGGACAGGGGATGCCTATGGCTACACCTTC

size: .
D: .
J: TRBJ2-5
V: TRBV28
CDR3: CASSLRFSGAEQYF
DNA: TGTGCCAGCAGTCTCCGGTTTTCAGGGGCAGAACAGTACTTC

size: few
D: TRBD2
J: TRBJ2-7
V: TRBV29-1
CDR3: CSVVVGLAGRLSYEQYF
DNA: TGCAGCGTCGTTGTAGGACTAGCGGGACGTCTCTCCTACGAGCAGTACTTC

size: few
D: .
J: TRBJ2-7
V: TRBV5-6
CDR3: CASSLGGLMWEQYF
DNA: TGTGCCAGCAGCTTGGGGGGACTGATGTGGGAGCAGTACTTC

size: .
D: TRBD2
J: TRBJ2-7
V: TRBV11-2
CDR3: CAGSGTYYYEQYF
DNA: TGTGCCGGCAGCGGGACGTATTACTACGAGCAGTACTTC

size: few
D: TRBD2
J: TRBJ2-5
V: TRBV3-1
CDR3: CASSQHPGTSYGSQYF
DNA: TGTGCCAGCAGCCAGCACCCCGGGACTAGTTATGGGTCCCAGTACTTC

size: .
D: TRBD2
J: TRBJ2-1
V: TRBV29-1
CDR3: CSGAPMAGGPNEQFF
DNA: TGCAGCGGGGCCCCGATGGCGGGAGGGCCAAATGAGCAGTTCTTC

size: .
D: .
J: TRBJ2-3
V: TRBV10-3
CDR3: CAIREHQPDTQYF
DNA: TGTGCCATCAGGGAACACCAACCAGATACGCAGTATTTT

size: once
D: TRBD1
J: TRBJ2-7
V: TRBV27
CDR3: CASSPTWGTASYEQYF
DNA: TGTGCCAGCAGTCCTACCTGGGGGACAGCCTCCTACGAGCAGTACTTC

size: .
D: .
J: TRBJ2-5
V: TRBV28
CDR3: CASTAADLRETQYF
DNA: TGTGCCAGCACTGCTGCGGACCTCCGGGAGACCCAGTACTTC

size: .
D: .
J: TRBJ2-3
V: TRBV29-1
CDR3: CSVEGDGTDTQYF
DNA: TGCAGCGTTGAAGGGGATGGCACAGATACGCAGTATTTT

size: .
D: TRBD1
J: TRBJ2-6
V: TRBV25-1
CDR3: CASSDRGTGGSGANVLTF
DNA: TGTGCCAGCAGCGATCGAGGGACAGGGGGGTCTGGGGCCAACGTCCTGACTTTC

size: .
D: TRBD1
J: TRBJ2-5
V: TRBV29-1
CDR3: CSVQRDRDIETQYF
DNA: TGCAGCGTGCAAAGGGACAGGGACATAGAGACCCAGTACTTC

size: few
D: .
J: TRBJ1-2
V: TRBV29-1
CDR3: CSAQGEGYGYTF
DNA: TGCAGCGCACAAGGGGAGGGTTATGGCTACACCTTC

size: .
D: .
J: TRBJ1-2
V: TRBV6-6
CDR3: CASSFRVSETYGYTF
DNA: TGTGCCAGCAGTTTCAGGGTTTCGGAGACCTATGGCTACACCTTC

size: .
D: .
J: TRBJ1-1
V: TRBV7-2
CDR3: CASNLGGTSTEAFF
DNA: TGTGCCAGCAACTTGGGGGGAACTTCCACTGAAGCTTTCTTT

size: .
D: .
J: TRBJ2-5
V: TRBV28
CDR3: CASSLAQGLPGETQYF
DNA: TGTGCCAGCAGTTTAGCCCAGGGGCTTCCGGGGGAGACCCAGTACTTC

size: .
D: TRBD1
J: TRBJ1-5
V: TRBV15
CDR3: CATSRGGTGVFVNQPQHF
DNA: TGTGCCACCAGCAGAGGGGGGACAGGGGTATTTGTCAATCAGCCCCAGCATTTT

size: .
D: TRBD2
J: TRBJ2-3
V: TRBV7-2
CDR3: CASSLDPLSGRTDTQYF
DNA: TGTGCCAGCAGTCTGGACCCACTGAGCGGGAGGACAGATACGCAGTATTTT

size: .
D: .
J: TRBJ1-1
V: TRBV6-5
CDR3: CASSYFGEGNTEAFF
DNA: TGTGCCAGCAGTTACTTCGGGGAAGGTAACACTGAAGCTTTCTTT

size: .
D: .
J: TRBJ1-3
V: TRBV28
CDR3: CASHPTVASGNTIYF
DNA: TGTGCCAGCCATCCCACAGTGGCGTCTGGAAACACCATATATTTT

size: many
D: TRBD2
J: TRBJ2-1
V: TRBV7-9
CDR3: CASSLRRLGGNEQFF
DNA: TGTGCCAGCAGCTTACGTCGTCTGGGGGGGAATGAGCAGTTCTTC

size: .
D: .
J: TRBJ1-1
V: TRBV7-2
CDR3: CASSLAGISTEAFF
DNA: TGTGCCAGCAGCTTAGCGGGTATAAGCACTGAAGCTTTCTTT

size: .
D: .
J: TRBJ2-2
V: TRBV7-2
CDR3: CASSRTNGELFF
DNA: TGTGCCAGCAGCAGGACCAACGGGGAGCTGTTTTTT

size: .
D: .
J: TRBJ1-6
V: TRBV20-1
CDR3: CSARDRRQGVAPLHF
DNA: TGCAGTGCTAGAGATCGGAGGCAGGGCGTAGCACCCCTCCACTTT

size: .
D: TRBD1
J: TRBJ1-2
V: TRBV6-5
CDR3: CASSNRGASYGYTF
DNA: TGTGCCAGCAGTAACAGGGGAGCTAGCTATGGCTACACCTTC

size: .
D: TRBD2
J: TRBJ2-1
V: TRBV20-1
CDR3: CSASSGERERGEQFF
DNA: TGCAGTGCTAGTTCAGGCGAGCGGGAGAGGGGTGAGCAGTTCTTC

size: .
D: TRBD1
J: TRBJ2-3
V: TRBV29-1
CDR3: CSATGVLDTQYF
DNA: TGCAGCGCTACAGGGGTCCTAGATACGCAGTATTTT